The source of this T cell receptor beta chain is a study of shared T cell receptors in the human thymus. Sequenced by immunoSEQ multiplex PCR; TCRdb stores in-frame clones only, minus some. The data contain approximately 660,000 clones, around nine tenths of them singletons. This sample also belongs to another study, concerning human thymus T cells. This second report adds: Thymic tissue was derived from resections collected during corrective heart surgery.

The sample comprised thymocytes. The clonotype originates from a boy under two years old with a congenital heart defect.

The CDR3 reads CASRWRVNTEAFF. As DNA, the CDR3 is TGTGCCAGCAGGTGGAGGGTGAACACTGAAGCTTTCTTT. This chain uses TRBV27 with TRBJ1-1; D gene uncertain. The CDR3 loop spans 13 amino acids. Trimming removed 6 bases from V and 0 bases from J, with 8 bases in between. CDR1 and CDR2 (germline): MNHEY, SMNVEV (reference sequence).